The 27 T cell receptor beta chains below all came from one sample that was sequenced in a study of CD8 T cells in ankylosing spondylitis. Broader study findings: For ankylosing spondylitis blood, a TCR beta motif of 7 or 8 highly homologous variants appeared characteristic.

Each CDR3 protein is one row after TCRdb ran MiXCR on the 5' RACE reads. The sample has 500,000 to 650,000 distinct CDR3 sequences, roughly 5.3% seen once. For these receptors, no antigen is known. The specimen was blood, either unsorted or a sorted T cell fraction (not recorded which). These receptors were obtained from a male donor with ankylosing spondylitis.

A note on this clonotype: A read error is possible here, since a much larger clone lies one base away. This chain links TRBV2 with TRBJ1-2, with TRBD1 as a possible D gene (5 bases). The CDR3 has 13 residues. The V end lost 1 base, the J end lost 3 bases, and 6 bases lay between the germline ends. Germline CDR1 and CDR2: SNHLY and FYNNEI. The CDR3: CASSEVGDYGYTF. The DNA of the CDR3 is TGTGCCAGCAGTGAAGTAGGGGACTATGGCTACACCTTC.

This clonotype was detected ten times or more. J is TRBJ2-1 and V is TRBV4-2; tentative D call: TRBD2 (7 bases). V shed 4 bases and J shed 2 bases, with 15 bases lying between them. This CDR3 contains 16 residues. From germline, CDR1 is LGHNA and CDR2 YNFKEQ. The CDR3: CASSPERGGAYNEQFF. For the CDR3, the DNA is TGTGCCAGCAGCCCCGAGAGAGGGGGGGCCTACAATGAGCAGTTCTTC.

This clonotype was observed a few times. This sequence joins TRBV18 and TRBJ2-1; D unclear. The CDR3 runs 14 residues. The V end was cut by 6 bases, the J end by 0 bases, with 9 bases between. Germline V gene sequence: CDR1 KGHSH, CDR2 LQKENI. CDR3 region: CASSPSLSYNEQFF. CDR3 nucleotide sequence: TGTGCCAGCTCGCCTAGTCTCTCCTACAATGAGCAGTTCTTC.

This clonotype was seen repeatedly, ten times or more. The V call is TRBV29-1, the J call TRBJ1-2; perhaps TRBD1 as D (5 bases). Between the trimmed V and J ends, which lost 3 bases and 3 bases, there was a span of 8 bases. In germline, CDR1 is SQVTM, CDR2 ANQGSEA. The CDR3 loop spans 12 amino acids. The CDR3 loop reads CSVDQQDYGYTF. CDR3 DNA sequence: TGCAGCGTTGACCAACAGGACTATGGCTACACCTTC.

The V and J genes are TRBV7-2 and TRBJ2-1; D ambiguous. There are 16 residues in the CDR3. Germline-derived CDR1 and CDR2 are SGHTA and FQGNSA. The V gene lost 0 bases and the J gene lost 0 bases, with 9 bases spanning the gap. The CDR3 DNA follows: TGTGCCAGCAGCTTAGCGGCGGTTTCCTCCTACAATGAGCAGTTCTTC. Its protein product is CASSLAAVSSYNEQFF. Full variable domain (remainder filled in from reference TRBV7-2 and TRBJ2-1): GAGVSQSPSNKVTEKGKDVELRCDPISGHTALYWYRQSLGQGLEFLIYFQGNSAPDKSGLPSDRFSAERTGGSVSTLTIQRTQQEDSAVYLCASSLAAVSSYNEQFFGPGTRLTVL.

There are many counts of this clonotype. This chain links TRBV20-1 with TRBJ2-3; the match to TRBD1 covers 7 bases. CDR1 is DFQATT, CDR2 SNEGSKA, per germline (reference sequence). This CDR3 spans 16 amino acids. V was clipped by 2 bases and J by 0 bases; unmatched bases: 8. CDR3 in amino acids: CSARKGGPASTDTQYF. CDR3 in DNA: TGCAGTGCTAGAAAAGGGGGCCCAGCTAGCACAGATACGCAGTATTTT.

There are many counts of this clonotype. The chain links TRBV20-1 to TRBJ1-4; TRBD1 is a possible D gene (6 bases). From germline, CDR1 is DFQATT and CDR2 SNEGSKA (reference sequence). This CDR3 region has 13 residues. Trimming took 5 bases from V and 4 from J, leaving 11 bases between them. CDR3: CSASTGVNEKLFF. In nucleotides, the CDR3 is TGCAGTGCTTCGACAGGAGTTAATGAAAAACTGTTTTTT.

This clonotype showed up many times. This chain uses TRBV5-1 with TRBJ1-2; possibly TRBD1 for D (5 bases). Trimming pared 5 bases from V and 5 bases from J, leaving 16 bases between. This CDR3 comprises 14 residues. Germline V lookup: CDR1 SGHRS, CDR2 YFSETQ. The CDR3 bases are TGCGCCAGCAGGTACACCGGGACGGATTATGGCTACACCTTC. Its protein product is CASRYTGTDYGYTF.

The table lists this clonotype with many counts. The CDR3 protein is CASSSRDRGSDTQYF. The CDR3 coding sequence is TGCGCCAGCAGCTCCCGGGACAGGGGGTCAGATACGCAGTATTTT. The chain links TRBV5-1 to TRBJ2-3, with 11 nucleotides matching TRBD1. Germline lookup yields CDR1 SGHRS and CDR2 YFSETQ. Trimming took 3 bases from V and 4 from J; bases not matched to a gene: 4. CDR3 size: 15 residues.

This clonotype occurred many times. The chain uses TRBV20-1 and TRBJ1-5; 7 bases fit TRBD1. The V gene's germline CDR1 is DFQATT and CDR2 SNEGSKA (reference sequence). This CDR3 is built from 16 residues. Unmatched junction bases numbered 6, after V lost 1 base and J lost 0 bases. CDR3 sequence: CSARAWDSYSNQPQHF. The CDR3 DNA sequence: TGCAGTGCTAGAGCTTGGGACAGCTATAGCAATCAGCCCCAGCATTTT.

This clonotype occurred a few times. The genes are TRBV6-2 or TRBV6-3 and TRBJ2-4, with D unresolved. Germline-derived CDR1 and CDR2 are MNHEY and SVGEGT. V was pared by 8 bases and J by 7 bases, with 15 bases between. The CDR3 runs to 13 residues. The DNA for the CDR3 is TGTGCCAGCTCCTGGGCTTTTCGGAACATTCAGTACTTC. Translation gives CASSWAFRNIQYF.

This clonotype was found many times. CDR3 DNA sequence: TGCAGTGCTAGGGAGACAGGTAGCTCCTACGAGCAGTACTTC. This encodes CSARETGSSYEQYF. V is TRBV20-1 and J is TRBJ2-7; weak D call: TRBD1 (6 bases). Trimming removed 3 bases from V and 0 bases from J, with 12 bases in between. Germline lookup yields CDR1 DFQATT and CDR2 SNEGSKA (reference sequence). The CDR3 runs to 14 residues.

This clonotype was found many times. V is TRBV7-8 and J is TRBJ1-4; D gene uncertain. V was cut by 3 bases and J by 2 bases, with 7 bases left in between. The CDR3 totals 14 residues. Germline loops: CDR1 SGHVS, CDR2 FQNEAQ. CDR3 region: CASSFHTTNEKLFF. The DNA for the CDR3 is TGTGCCAGCAGCTTTCACACGACTAATGAAAAACTGTTTTTT.

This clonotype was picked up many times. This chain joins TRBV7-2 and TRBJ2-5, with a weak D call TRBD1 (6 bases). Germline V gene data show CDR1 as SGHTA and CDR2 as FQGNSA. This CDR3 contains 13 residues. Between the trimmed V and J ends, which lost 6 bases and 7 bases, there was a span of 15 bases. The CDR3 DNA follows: TGTGCCAGCAGTCGGGAACAGGGAGCGACCCAGTACTTC. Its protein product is CASSREQGATQYF.

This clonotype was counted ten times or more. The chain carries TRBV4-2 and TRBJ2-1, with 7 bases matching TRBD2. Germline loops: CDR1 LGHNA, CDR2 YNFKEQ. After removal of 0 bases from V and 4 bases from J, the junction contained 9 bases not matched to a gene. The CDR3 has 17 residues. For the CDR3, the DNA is TGTGCCAGCAGCCAAGAAAACGGGCCTAGCGGTTACAATGAGCAGTTCTTC. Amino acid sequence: CASSQENGPSGYNEQFF.

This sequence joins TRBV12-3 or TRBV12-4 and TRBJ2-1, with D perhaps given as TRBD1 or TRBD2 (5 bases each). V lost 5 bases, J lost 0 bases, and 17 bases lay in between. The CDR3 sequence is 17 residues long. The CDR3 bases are TGTGCCAGCAGTCCGGGGAGAGGGGCCCTCTCCTACAATGAGCAGTTCTTC. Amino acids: CASSPGRGALSYNEQFF.

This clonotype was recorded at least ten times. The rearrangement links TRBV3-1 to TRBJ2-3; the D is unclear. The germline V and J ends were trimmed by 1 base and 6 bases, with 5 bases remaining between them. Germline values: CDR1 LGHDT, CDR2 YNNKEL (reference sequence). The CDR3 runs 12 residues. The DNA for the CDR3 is TGTGCCAGCAGCCAAGTTGCCGATACGCAGTATTTT. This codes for CASSQVADTQYF.

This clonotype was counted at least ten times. As DNA, the CDR3 is TGCGCCAGCAGCTTGGAAGGGGGATATGGCTACACCTTC. Residues: CASSLEGGYGYTF. The gene calls are TRBV5-1 and TRBJ1-2; D perhaps matches TRBD1 (6 bases). From germline, CDR1 is SGHRS and CDR2 YFSETQ. There are 13 residues in the CDR3. The V end was cut by 0 bases, the J end by 5 bases, with 8 bases between.

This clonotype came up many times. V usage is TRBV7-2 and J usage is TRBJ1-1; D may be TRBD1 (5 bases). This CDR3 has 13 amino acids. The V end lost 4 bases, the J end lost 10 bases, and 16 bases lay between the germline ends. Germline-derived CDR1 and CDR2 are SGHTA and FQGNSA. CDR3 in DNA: TGTGCCAGCAGCTGGGACCCTACCTGGGCAGCTTTCTTT. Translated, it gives CASSWDPTWAAFF.

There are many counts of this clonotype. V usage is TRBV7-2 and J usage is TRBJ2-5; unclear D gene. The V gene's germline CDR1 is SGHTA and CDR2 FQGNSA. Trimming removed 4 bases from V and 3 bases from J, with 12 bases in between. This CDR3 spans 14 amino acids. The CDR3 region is CASSSLTGEETQYF. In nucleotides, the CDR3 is TGTGCCAGCAGCTCCCTGACTGGGGAAGAGACCCAGTACTTC.

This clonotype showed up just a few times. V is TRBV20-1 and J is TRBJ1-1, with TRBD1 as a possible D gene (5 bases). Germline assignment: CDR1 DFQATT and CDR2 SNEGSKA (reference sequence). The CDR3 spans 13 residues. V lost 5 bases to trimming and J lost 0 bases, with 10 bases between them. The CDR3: CSAGEGLNTEAFF. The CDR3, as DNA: TGCAGTGCTGGGGAGGGGTTGAACACTGAAGCTTTCTTT.

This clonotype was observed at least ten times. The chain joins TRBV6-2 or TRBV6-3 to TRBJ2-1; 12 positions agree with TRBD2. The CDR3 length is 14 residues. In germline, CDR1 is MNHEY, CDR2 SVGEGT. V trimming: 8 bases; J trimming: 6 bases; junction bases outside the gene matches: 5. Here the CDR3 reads CASEGLAGFNEQFF. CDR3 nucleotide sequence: TGTGCCAGCGAGGGACTAGCGGGCTTCAATGAGCAGTTCTTC.

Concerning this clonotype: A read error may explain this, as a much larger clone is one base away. The CDR3 loop is CARNLGAVRETQYF. The CDR3 region has the DNA TGCGCCAGAAACTTGGGAGCGGTCAGAGAGACCCAGTACTTC. The chain employs TRBV5-1 and TRBJ2-5, with D possibly being TRBD2 (5 bases). CDR1 and CDR2 from the germline V gene are SGHRS and YFSETQ. V dropped 8 bases and J dropped 4 bases, with 18 bases sitting between them. This CDR3 is built from 14 residues.

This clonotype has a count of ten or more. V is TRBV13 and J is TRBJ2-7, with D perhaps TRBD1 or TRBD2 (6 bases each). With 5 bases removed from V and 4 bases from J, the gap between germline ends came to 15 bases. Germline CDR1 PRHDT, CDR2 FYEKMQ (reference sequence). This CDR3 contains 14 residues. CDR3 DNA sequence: TGTGCCAGCAGCCTAAGGGGGGATTGGTACGAGCAGTACTTC. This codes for CASSLRGDWYEQYF.

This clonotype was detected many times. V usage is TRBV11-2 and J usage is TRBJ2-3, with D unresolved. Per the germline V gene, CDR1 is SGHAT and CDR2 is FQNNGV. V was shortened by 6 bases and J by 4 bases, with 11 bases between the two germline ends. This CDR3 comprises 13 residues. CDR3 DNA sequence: TGTGCCAGCAGTATAGGGTCCGCAGATACGCAGTATTTT. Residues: CASSIGSADTQYF.

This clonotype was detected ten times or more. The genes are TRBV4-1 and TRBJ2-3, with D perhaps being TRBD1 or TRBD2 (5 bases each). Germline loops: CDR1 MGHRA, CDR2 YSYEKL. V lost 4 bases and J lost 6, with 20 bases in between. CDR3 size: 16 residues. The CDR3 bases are TGCGCCAGCAGCCTCAACGGGGCCCCGAGTACCGATACGCAGTATTTT. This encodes CASSLNGAPSTDTQYF.

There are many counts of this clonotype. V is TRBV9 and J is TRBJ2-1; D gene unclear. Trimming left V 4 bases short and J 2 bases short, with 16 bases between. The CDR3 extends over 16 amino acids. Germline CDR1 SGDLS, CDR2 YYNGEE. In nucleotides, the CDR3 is TGTGCCAGCAGCTTAACCCCCGACGGCACCTACAATGAGCAGTTCTTC. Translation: CASSLTPDGTYNEQFF. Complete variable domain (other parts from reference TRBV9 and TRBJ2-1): DSGVTQTPKHLITATGQRVTLRCSPRSGDLSVYWYQQSLDQGLQFLIQYYNGEERAKGNILERFSAQQFPDLHSELNLSSLELGDSALYFCASSLTPDGTYNEQFFGPGTRLTVL.